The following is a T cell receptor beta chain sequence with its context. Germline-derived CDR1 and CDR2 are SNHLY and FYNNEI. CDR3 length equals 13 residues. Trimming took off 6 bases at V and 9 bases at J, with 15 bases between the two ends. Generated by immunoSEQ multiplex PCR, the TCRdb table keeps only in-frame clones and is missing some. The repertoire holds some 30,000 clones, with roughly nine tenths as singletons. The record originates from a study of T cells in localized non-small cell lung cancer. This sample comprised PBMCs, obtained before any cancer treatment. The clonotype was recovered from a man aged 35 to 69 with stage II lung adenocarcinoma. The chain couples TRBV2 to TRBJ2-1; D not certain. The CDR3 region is CASRTGPLGEQFF. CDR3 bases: TGTGCCAGCAGGACCGGGCCCCTGGGTGAGCAGTTCTTC.